The entry that follows covers one T cell receptor beta chain sequence. Its specificity is not known. The data belong to a study of T cell responses to AZD1222 COVID-19 vaccine. Whole-study context: Second-dose groups at about 4 or about 12 weeks were pooled. Study outcomes and limitations: Donor demographics were predominantly white British with a female majority; clonal diversity may be underestimated. Repertoires were collected only later (after the peak T cell response had occurred). Spike regions recognized by vaccine-associated CD4 TCRs spanned the protein, led by 160-218 and 743-854.

The protocol was immunoSEQ multiplex PCR, while the TCRdb copy is restricted to in-frame clones and leaves out a portion. Among around 130,000 clones listed, around nine tenths were seen once. The germline CDR1 and CDR2 sequences are SGHAT and FQNNGV. V was pared by 1 base and J by 4 bases, with 7 bases of the junction left unmatched. CDR3 length: 16 residues. The specimen comprised peripheral blood, sampled on day 0 of AZD1222 vaccination. The receptor's source is an adult in good health. The genes are TRBV11-2 and TRBJ2-7, with 10 positions matching TRBD2. The CDR3 bases are TGTGCCAGCAGCTTAGGGGCGGCTAGCGGGGGATACGAGCAGTACTTC. It encodes CASSLGAASGGYEQYF. Drawing the rest from reference TRBV11-2 and TRBJ2-7, the complete variable domain is EAGVAQSPRYKIIEKRQSVAFWCNPISGHATLYWYQQILGQGPKLLIQFQNNGVVDDSQLPKDRFSAERLKGVDSTLKIQPAKLEDSAVYLCASSLGAASGGYEQYFGPGTRLTVT.